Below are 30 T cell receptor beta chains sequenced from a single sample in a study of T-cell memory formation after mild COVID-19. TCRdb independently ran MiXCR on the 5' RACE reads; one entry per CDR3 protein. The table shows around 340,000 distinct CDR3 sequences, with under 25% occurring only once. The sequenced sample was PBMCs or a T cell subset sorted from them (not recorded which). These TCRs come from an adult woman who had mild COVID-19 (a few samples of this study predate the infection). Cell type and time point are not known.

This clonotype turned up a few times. CDR3 coding DNA: TGTGCCAGCAGCGCTGACAGGGAGAGAACTGAAGCTTTCTTT. Translating it yields CASSADRERTEAFF. The chain links TRBV5-6 to TRBJ1-1; 7 nucleotides agree with TRBD1. Germline V lookup: CDR1 SGHDT, CDR2 YYEEEE. The length of the CDR3 is 14 residues. V shed 4 bases, J shed 5 bases, and the junction held 8 bases outside the gene matches.

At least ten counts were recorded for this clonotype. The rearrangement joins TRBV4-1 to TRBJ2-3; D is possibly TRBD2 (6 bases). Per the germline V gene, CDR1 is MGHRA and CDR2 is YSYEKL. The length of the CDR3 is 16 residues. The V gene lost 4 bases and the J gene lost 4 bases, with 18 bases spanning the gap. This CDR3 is CASSRGLLLEADTQYF. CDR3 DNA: TGCGCCAGCAGCCGGGGACTCCTACTGGAGGCAGATACGCAGTATTTT.

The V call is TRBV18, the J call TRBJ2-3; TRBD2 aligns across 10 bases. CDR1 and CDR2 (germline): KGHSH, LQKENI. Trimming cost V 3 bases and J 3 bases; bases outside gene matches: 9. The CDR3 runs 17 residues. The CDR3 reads CASSPDLAGAITDTQYF. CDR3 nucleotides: TGTGCCAGCTCACCCGATCTAGCGGGAGCGATTACAGATACGCAGTATTTT. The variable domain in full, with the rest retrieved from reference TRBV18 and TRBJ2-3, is NAGVMQNPRHLVRRRGQEARLRCSPMKGHSHVYWYRQLPEEGLKFMVYLQKENIIDESGMPKERFSAEFPKEGPSILRIQQVVRGDSAAYFCASSPDLAGAITDTQYFGPGTRLTVL.

This CDR3 reads CASSPKPGTASYEQYF. CDR3 in DNA: TGTGCCAGCAGCCCTAAGCCCGGGACAGCCTCCTACGAGCAGTACTTC. The chain uses TRBV5-5 and TRBJ2-7; 7 nucleotides agree with TRBD1. The length of the CDR3 is 16 residues. Per germline, CDR1 SGHKS and CDR2 YYEKEE (reference sequence). V was pared by 4 bases and J by 0 bases, with 10 bases of the junction left unmatched.

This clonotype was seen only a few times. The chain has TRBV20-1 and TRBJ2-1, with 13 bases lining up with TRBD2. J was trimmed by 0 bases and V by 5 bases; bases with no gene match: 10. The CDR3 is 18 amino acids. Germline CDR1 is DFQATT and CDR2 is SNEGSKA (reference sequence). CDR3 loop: CSASGLAGKMSSYNEQFF. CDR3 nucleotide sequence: TGCAGTGCTTCGGGACTAGCGGGAAAGATGAGCTCCTACAATGAGCAGTTCTTC.

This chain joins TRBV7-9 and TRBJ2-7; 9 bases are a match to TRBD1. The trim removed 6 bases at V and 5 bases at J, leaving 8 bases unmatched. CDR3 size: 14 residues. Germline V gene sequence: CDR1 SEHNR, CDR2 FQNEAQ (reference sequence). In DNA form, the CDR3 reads TGTGCCAGCAGTTATGGACAGGGGACGGACGAGCAGTACTTC. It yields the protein CASSYGQGTDEQYF.

The CDR3 DNA follows: TGTGCCAGCAGTCCGCGCCCTCCGGACCCCCTTTACCACAATGAGCAGTTCTTC. Translation: CASSPRPPDPLYHNEQFF. The chain employs TRBV6-5 and TRBJ2-1, with D unresolved. The V end was cut by 5 bases, the J end by 5 bases, with 25 bases between. The CDR3 has 18 amino acids. Germline assignment: CDR1 MNHEY and CDR2 SVGAGI.

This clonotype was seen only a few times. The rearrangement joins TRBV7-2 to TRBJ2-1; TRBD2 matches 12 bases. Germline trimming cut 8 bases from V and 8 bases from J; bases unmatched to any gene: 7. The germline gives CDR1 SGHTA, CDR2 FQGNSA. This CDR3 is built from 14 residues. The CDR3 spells CASRPGLAGHEQFF. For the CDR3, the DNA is TGTGCCAGCCGGCCAGGACTAGCGGGACATGAGCAGTTCTTC.

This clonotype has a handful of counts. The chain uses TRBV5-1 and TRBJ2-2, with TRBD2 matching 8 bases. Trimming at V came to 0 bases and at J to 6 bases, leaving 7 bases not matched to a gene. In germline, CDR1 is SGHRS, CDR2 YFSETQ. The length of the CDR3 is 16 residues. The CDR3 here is CASSLESGLAPGELFF. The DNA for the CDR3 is TGCGCCAGCAGCTTGGAAAGCGGACTAGCCCCCGGGGAGCTGTTTTTT.

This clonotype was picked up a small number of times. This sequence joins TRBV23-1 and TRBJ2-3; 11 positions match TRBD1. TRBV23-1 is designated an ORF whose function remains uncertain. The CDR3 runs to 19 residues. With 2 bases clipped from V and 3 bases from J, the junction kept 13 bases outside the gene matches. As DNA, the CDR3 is TGCGCCAGCAGTCAACCCCTCGGGACAGGGGGTATGTGGACAGATACGCAGTATTTT. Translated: CASSQPLGTGGMWTDTQYF.

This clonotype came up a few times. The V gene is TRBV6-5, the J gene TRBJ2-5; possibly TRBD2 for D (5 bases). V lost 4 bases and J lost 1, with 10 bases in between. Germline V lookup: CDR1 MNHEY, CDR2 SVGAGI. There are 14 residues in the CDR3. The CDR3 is CASSSRGPQETQYF. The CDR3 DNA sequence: TGTGCCAGCAGTTCTAGAGGGCCCCAAGAGACCCAGTACTTC.

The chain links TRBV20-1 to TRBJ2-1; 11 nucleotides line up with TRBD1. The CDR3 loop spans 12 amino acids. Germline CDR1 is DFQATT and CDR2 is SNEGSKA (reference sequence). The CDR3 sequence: CRAGQGAQEQFF. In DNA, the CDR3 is TGCAGGGCAGGACAGGGGGCTCAAGAGCAGTTCTTC.

The CDR3 DNA reads TGTGCCAGCAGCCCGCACTGGACAAGCTCCTACGAGCAGTACTTC. The encoded protein is CASSPHWTSSYEQYF. This chain joins TRBV4-2 and TRBJ2-7; perhaps TRBD1 as D (5 bases). The CDR3 loop spans 15 amino acids. Germline loops: CDR1 LGHNA, CDR2 YNFKEQ. V lost 4 bases, J lost 0 bases, and 13 bases lay in between.

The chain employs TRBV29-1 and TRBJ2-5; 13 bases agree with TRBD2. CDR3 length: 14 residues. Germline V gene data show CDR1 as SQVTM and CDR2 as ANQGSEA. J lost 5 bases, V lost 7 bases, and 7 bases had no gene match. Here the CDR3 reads CSDGLAGVSETQYF. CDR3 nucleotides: TGCAGCGATGGACTAGCGGGAGTTTCGGAGACCCAGTACTTC.

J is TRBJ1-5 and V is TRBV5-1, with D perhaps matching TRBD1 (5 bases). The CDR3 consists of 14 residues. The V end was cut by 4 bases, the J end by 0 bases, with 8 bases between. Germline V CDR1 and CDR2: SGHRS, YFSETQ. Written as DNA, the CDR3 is TGCGCCAGCAGCGTGACAGATAGCAATCAGCCCCAGCATTTT. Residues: CASSVTDSNQPQHF.

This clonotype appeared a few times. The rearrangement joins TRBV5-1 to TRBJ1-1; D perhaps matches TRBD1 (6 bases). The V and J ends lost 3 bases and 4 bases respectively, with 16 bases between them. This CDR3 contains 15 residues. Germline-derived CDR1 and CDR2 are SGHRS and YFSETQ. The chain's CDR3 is CASSSETGMSTEAFF. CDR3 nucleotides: TGCGCCAGCAGCTCGGAAACAGGGATGAGCACTGAAGCTTTCTTT. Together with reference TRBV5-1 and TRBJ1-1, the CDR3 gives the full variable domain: KAGVTQTPRYLIKTRGQQVTLSCSPISGHRSVSWYQQTPGQGLQFLFEYFSETQRNKGNFPGRFSGRQFSNSRSEMNVSTLELGDSALYLCASSSETGMSTEAFFGQGTRLTVV.

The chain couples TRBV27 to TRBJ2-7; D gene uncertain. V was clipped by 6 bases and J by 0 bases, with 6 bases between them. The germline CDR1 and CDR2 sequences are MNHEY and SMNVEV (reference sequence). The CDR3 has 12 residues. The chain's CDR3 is CASRSSSYEQYF. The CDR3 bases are TGTGCCAGCAGGAGTAGCTCCTACGAGCAGTACTTC.

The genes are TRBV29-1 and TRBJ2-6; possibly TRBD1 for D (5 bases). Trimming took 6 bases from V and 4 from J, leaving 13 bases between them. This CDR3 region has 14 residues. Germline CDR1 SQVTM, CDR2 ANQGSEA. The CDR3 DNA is TGCAGCGTCCTACAGGTCTCAGGGGCCAACGTCCTGACTTTC. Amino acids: CSVLQVSGANVLTF.

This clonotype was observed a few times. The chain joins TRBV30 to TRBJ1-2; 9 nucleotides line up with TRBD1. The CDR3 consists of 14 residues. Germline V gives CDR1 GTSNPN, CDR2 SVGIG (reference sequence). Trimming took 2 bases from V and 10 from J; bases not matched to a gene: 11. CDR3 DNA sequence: TGTGCCTGGAGTCGGGGCGGGACAGGGCTAAACTACACCTTC. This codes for CAWSRGGTGLNYTF.

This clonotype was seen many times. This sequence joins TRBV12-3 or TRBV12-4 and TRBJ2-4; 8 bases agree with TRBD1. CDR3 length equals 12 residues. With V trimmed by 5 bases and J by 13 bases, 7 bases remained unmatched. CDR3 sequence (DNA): TGTGCCAGCAGTCCAGGACAGGGATGGCAGTACTTC. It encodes CASSPGQGWQYF.

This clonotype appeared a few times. CDR3 nucleotide sequence: TGTGCCATCAGTGACCCTGCGACATCCTCCACCGGGGAGCTGTTTTTT. Its protein product is CAISDPATSSTGELFF. The chain links TRBV10-3 to TRBJ2-2; no definite D call. The germline V and J ends were trimmed by 3 bases and 4 bases, with 15 bases remaining between them. Germline V gives CDR1 ENHRY, CDR2 SYGVKD. This CDR3 contains 16 residues.

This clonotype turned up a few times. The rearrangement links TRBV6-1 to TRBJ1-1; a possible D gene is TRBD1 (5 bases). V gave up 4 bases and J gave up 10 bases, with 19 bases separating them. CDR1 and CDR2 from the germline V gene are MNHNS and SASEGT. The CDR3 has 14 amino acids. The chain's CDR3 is CASSGDGAILGAFF. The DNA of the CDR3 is TGTGCCAGCAGTGGGGACGGGGCAATTTTAGGAGCTTTCTTT.

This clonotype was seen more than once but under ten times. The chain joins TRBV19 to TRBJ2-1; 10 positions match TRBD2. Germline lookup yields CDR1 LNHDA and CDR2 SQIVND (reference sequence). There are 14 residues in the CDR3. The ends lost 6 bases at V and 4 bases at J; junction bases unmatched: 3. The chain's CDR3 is CASRGLAAYNEQFF. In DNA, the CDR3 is TGTGCCAGTAGAGGACTAGCGGCTTACAATGAGCAGTTCTTC.

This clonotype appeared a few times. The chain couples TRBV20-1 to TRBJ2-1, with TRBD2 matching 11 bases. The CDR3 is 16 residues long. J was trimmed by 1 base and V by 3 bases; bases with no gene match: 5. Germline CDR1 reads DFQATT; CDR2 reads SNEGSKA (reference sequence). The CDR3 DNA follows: TGCAGTGCTAGGGACCTAGCGGGAGGTTCCTACAATGAGCAGTTCTTC. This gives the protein CSARDLAGGSYNEQFF.

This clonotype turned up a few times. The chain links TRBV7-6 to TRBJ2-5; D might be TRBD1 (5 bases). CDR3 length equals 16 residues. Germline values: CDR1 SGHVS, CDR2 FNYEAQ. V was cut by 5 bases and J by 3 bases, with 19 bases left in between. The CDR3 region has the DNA TGTGCCAGCAGCGAAGGCCCTTCGACAGTGAAAGAGACCCAGTACTTC. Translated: CASSEGPSTVKETQYF.

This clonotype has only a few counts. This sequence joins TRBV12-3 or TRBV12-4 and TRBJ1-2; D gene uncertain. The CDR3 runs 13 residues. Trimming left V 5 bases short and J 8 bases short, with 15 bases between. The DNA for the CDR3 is TGTGCCAGCAGTCCCGAATGGGAGAGGGGCTACACCTTC. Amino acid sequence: CASSPEWERGYTF.

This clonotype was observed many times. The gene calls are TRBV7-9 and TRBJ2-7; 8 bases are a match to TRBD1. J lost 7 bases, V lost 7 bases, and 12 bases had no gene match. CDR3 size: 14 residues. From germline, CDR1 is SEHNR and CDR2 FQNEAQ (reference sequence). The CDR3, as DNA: TGTGCCAGCAACGCGGGACAGGCCTTTGAGGAGCAGTACTTC. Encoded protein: CASNAGQAFEEQYF.

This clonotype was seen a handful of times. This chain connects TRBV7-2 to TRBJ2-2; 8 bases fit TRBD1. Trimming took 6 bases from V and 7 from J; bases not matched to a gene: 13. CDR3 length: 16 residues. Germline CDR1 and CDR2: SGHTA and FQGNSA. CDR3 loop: CASSPSAAGGYGELFF. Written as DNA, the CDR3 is TGTGCCAGCAGTCCGTCGGCGGCAGGGGGCTACGGGGAGCTGTTTTTT.

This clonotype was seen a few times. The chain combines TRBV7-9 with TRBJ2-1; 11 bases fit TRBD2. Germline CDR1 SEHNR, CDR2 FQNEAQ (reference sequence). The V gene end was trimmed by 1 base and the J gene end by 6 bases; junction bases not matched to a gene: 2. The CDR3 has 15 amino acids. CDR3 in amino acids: CASSLGGLAVNEQFF. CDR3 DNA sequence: TGTGCCAGCAGCTTAGGGGGACTAGCGGTCAATGAGCAGTTCTTC.

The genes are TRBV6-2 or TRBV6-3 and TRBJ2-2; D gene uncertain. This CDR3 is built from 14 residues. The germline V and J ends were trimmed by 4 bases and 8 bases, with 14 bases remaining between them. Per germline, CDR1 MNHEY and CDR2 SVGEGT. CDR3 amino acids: CASSSQVWAGELFF. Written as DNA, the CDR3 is TGTGCCAGCAGTTCCCAGGTTTGGGCTGGGGAGCTGTTTTTT.